This TCR beta chain was documented in a study of blood T cells in healthy people across ages. The authors ran a second PCR of roughly 6 to 12 cycles using a sample-barcoded 5' primer and a J-beta primer mix. Each of the samples gave a minimum of 3 million paired-end reads that contained CDR3. One entry per CDR3 protein results from TCRdb running MiXCR on the 5' RACE reads. The sample lists about 1.6 million distinct CDR3 sequences, 30% to 40% seen once, with around 11% in the top ten. A remark on this clonotype: What it binds is not known.

CDR1 is DFQATT, CDR2 SNEGSKA, per germline (reference sequence). This CDR3 is 14 amino acids long. V trimming: 5 bases; J trimming: 4 bases; junction bases outside the gene matches: 8. Study observations and caveats: Diversity was higher, and naive CD4+ cells more numerous, in long-lived donors than in aged donors. Unsorted PBMCs ruled out conclusive naive versus antigen-experienced comparison.

The TCR originated in a woman younger than 45 in good health. Input material: blood. V is TRBV20-1 and J is TRBJ2-7, with TRBD2 matching over 10 bases. Written as DNA, the CDR3 is TGCAGTGCTCTGATGGCTAGCGGGAGTTACGAGCAGTACTTC. Encoded protein: CSALMASGSYEQYF.